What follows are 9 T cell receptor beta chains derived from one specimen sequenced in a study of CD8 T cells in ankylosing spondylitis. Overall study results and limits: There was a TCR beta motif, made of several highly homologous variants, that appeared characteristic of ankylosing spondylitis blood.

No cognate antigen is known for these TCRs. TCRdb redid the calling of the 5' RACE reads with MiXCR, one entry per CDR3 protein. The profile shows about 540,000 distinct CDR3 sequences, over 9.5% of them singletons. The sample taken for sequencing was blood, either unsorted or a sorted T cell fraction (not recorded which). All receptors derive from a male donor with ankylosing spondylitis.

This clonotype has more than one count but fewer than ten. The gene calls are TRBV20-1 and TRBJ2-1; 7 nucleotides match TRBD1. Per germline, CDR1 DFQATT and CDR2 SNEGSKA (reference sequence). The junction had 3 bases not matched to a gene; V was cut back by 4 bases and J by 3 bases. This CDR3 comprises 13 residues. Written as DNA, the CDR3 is TGCAGTGCTAAACAGGGGTACTACAATGAGCAGTTCTTC. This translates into CSAKQGYYNEQFF.

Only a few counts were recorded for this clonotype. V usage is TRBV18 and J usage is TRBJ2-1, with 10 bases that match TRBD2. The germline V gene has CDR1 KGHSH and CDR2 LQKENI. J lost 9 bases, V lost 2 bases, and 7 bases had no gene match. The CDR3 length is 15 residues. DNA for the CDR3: TGTGCCAGCTCACCAAATCTAGCGGGAGAGGTTGAGCAGTTCTTC. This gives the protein CASSPNLAGEVEQFF.

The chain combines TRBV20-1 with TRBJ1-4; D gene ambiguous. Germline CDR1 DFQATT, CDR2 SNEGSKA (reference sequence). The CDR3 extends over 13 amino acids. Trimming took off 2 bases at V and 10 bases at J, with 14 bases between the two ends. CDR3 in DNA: TGCAGTGCTAGAAATAGGGAGGAACGAAAACTGTTTTTT. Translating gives CSARNREERKLFF.

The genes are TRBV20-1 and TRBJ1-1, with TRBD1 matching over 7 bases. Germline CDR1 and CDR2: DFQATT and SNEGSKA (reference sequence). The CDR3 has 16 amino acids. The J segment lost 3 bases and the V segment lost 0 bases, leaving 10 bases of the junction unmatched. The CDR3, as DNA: TGCAGTGCTAGAGATCTTGAGACAGGGTGGTACACTGAAGCTTTCTTT. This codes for CSARDLETGWYTEAFF.

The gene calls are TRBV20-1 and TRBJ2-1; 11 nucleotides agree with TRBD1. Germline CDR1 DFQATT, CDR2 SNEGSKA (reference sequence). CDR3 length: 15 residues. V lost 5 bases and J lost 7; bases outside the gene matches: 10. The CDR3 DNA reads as TGCAGTGCTGAACGGGACAGGGGGGTTTCGAATGAGCAGTTCTTC. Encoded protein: CSAERDRGVSNEQFF.

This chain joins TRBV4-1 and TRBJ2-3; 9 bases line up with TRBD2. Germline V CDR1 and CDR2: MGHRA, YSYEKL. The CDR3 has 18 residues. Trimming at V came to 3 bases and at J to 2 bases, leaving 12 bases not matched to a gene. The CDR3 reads CASSHPPPLAGYTDTQYF. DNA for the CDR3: TGCGCCAGCAGCCATCCTCCCCCGCTAGCGGGGTACACAGATACGCAGTATTTT.

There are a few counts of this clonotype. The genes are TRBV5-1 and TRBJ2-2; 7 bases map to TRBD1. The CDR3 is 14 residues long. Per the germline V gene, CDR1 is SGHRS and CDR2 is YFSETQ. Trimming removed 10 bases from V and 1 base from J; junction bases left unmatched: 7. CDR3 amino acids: CASRQGVNTGELFF. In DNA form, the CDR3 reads TGCGCCTCTCGACAGGGAGTGAACACCGGGGAGCTGTTTTTT.

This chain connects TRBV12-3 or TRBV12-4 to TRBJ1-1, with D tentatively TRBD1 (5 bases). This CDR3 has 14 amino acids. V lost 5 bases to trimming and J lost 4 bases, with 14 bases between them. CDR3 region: CASSLTGTRTEAFF. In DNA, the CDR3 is TGTGCCAGCAGTCTTACCGGGACGCGCACTGAAGCTTTCTTT.

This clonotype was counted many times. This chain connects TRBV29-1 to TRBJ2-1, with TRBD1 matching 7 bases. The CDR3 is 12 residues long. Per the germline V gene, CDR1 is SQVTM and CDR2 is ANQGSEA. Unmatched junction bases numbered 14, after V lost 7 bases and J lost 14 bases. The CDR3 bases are TGCAGCGGCCTTCCCACAGGGGTAACTAAGTTCTTC. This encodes CSGLPTGVTKFF.